The clone carrying this T cell receptor (beta chain) was seen many times. As yet, its antigen is unknown. Regions amplified from RNA transcripts were the TCR beta CDR3 regions. In the first-round RT-PCR of the TCR CDR3, the HTBI primer set was used. TCRdb re-derived calls from the multiplex PCR reads in MiXCR, one entry per CDR3 protein. The sample holds more than 350,000 distinct CDR3 sequences, around 15% seen once. The data are from a study of T cells in Graves' hyperthyroidism and ophthalmopathy. Study outcomes and limitations: A model of 13 V-J features distinguished ophthalmopathy from stable hyperthyroidism. Prediction of ophthalmopathy progression came a median around 6 months pre-onset. Blood also carried most thyroid clonotypes expanded above 0.001.

V gave up 7 bases and J gave up 5 bases, with 8 bases separating them. Looked up from germline, CDR1 is SGHTA and CDR2 is FQGTGA. The CDR3 runs 12 residues. The TCR originated in a woman aged 55 to 70 with Graves' ophthalmopathy. Sequencing was carried out using blood. The V gene is TRBV7-3, the J gene TRBJ2-2, with unresolved D. Here the CDR3 DNA reads TGTGCCAGCACCCCTCAGACCGGGGAGCTGTTTTTT. Translated: CASTPQTGELFF.